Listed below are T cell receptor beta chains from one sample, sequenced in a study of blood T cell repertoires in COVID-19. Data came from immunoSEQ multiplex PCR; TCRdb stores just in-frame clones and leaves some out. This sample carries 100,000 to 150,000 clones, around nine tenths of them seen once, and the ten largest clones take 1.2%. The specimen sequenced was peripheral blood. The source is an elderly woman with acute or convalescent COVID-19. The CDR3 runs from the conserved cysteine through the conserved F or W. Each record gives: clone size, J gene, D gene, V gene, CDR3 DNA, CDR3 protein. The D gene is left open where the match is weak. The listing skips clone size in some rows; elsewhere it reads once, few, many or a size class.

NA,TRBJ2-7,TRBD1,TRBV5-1,TGCGCCAGCAGCTTGACAACAGGGGTGACGTACGAGCAGTACTTC,CASSLTTGVTYEQYF
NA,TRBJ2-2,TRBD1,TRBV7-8,TGTGCCAGCAGTCTGGGGACAGCGCAGAACACCGGGGAGCTGTTTTTT,CASSLGTAQNTGELFF
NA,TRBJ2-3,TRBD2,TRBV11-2,TGTGCCAGCAGCCAACACGGACTAGCGGGGGGGCGCGTAGATACGCAGTATTTT,CASSQHGLAGGRVDTQYF
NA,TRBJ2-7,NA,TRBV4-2,TGTGCCAGCAGCCAAGCCGGCGGCTCCTACGAGCAGTACTTC,CASSQAGGSYEQYF
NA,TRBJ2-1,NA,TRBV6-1,TGTGCCAGCAGTGGACCGGGACTCACAAAAAATCCCAATGAGCAGTTCTTC,CASSGPGLTKNPNEQFF
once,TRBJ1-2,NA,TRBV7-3,TGTGCCAGCAGCGCCGGTGCGGGAGACGAGGTTTTTGGCTACACCTTC,CASSAGAGDEVFGYTF
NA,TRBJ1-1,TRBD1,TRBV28,TGTGCCAGCAGTTTTATAAGGGGGCGAGAAGCTTTCTTT,CASSFIRGREAFF
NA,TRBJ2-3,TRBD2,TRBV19,TGTGCCAGTAAGCGGGAGGACAGCACAGATACGCAGTATTTT,CASKREDSTDTQYF
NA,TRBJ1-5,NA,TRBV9,TGTGCCAGCAGCGTAGCAGAGGGAGCCAATCAGCCCCAGCATTTT,CASSVAEGANQPQHF
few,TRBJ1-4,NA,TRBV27,TGTGCCAGCAGTTTAAGGTACAGGGTGAATGAAAAACTGTTTTTT,CASSLRYRVNEKLFF
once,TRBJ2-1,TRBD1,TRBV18,TGTGCCAGCTCACAACCGGGACAGCCTAATAACAGAGAGCAGTTCTTC,CASSQPGQPNNREQFF
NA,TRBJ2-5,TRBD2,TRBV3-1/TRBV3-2,TGTGCCAGCAGACTAGCGGGGTTCCAAGAGACCCAGTACTTC,CASRLAGFQETQYF
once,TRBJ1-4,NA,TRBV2,TGTGCCAGCGAGGAGCATGCAACTAATGAAAAACTGTTTTTT,CASEEHATNEKLFF
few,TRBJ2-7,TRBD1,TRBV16,TGTGCCAGCAGCCAGCGACAGGGCTACGAGCAGTACTTC,CASSQRQGYEQYF
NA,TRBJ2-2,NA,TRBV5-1,TGCGCCAGCAGTAGGGGGGGAGTTAACACCGGGGAGCTGTTTTTT,CASSRGGVNTGELFF
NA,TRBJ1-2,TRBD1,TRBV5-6,TGTGCCAGCAGCCTGGACAGGGGGCGTGGCTACACCTTC,CASSLDRGRGYTF
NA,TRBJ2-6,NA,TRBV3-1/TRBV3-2,TGTGCCAGCAGCCAGACGGGGGTCCTGACTTTC,CASSQTGVLTF
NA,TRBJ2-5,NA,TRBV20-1,TGCAGTGCTAGAGTCTCAGAGACCCAGTACTTC,CSARVSETQYF
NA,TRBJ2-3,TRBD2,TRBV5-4,TGTGCCAGCAGCCCGAAAGCGGGAGCGGGCACAGATACGCAGTATTTT,CASSPKAGAGTDTQYF
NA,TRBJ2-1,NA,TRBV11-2,TGTGCCAGCAGCCCTAGCGCCGGGCTTTGGGTCTTC,CASSPSAGLWVF
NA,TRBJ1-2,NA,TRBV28,TGTGCCAGCAGTGGACCGGACAGAACTAACTATGGCTACACCTTC,CASSGPDRTNYGYTF
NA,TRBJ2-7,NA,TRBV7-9,TGTGCCAGCAGCTTTCTTTACGGCTACGAGCAGTACTTC,CASSFLYGYEQYF
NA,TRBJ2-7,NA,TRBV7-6,TGTGCCAGCAGCTCGCAAGGGGGAGCCTACGAGCAGTACTTC,CASSSQGGAYEQYF
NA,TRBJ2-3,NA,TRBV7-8,TGTGCCAGCAGCCGAGACAGGTCCACAGATACGCAGTATTTT,CASSRDRSTDTQYF
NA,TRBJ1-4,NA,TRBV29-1,TGCAGCGTTGATTCTCTTAAGGGAGCCTCTAATGAAAAACTGTTTTTT,CSVDSLKGASNEKLFF
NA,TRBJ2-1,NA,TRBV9,TGTGCCAGCAGCACAGGGCTTTCCTACAATGAGCAGTTCTTC,CASSTGLSYNEQFF
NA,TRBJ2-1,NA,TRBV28,TGTGCCAGCAGTCCGCGTCGTACCAATGAGCAGTTCTTC,CASSPRRTNEQFF
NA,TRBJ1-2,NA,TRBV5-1,TGCGCCAGCAGCTTGGATCCAGGGGTTGCGGATGGCTACACCTTC,CASSLDPGVADGYTF
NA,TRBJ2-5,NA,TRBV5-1,TGCGCCAGCAGCTTGGCCGGGACACCTATCCAAGAGACCCAGTACTTC,CASSLAGTPIQETQYF
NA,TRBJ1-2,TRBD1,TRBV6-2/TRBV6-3,TGTGCCAGCAGTTACACCCGACAGGGTTTGGGTGGCTACACCTTC,CASSYTRQGLGGYTF